These 23 T cell receptor beta chains share one sample of origin, sequenced in a study of cytomegalovirus exposure and HLA in healthy donors. The protocol was immunoSEQ multiplex PCR, while the TCRdb copy is restricted to in-frame clones and leaves out a portion. The data show over 55,000 clones, with 75% to 95% seen just once and about 3.1% held by the top ten. The sample taken for sequencing was PBMCs. The receptors stem from a man between 18 and 29 years old in good health and CMV-seronegative.

The V gene is TRBV19, the J gene TRBJ2-7; TRBD2 matches 10 bases. J gave up 4 bases and V 1 base, and 7 bases lay outside the gene matches. The CDR3 runs to 16 residues. Per germline, CDR1 LNHDA and CDR2 SQIVND (reference sequence). In DNA, the CDR3 is TGTGCCAGTAGTATAGCGGCTAGCGGGAGATCTTACGAGCAGTACTTC. Translated, it gives CASSIAASGRSYEQYF.

The J gene is TRBJ2-4, the V gene TRBV15; D is ambiguous. Between the trimmed V and J ends, which lost 0 bases and 3 bases, there was a span of 12 bases. The CDR3 runs 16 residues. Germline V gene data show CDR1 as LNHNV and CDR2 as YYDKDF (reference sequence). CDR3 sequence (DNA): TGTGCCACCAGCAGAGATTCGGGTCCCGACAAAAACATTCAGTACTTC. This sequence encodes CATSRDSGPDKNIQYF.

This clone has just a few counts. The chain couples TRBV18 to TRBJ2-7; a possible D gene is TRBD2 (5 bases). The CDR3 loop spans 15 amino acids. The V end was cut by 4 bases, the J end by 3 bases, with 16 bases between. Germline CDR1 reads KGHSH; CDR2 reads LQKENI. The CDR3 coding sequence is TGTGCCAGCTCACTCCGGTTGGGAGTCCTCTACGAGCAGTACTTC. This codes for CASSLRLGVLYEQYF.

The V gene is TRBV28, the J gene TRBJ2-7, with TRBD2 identical over 13 bases. The CDR3 is 18 residues long. V was pared by 3 bases and J by 3 bases, with 11 bases of the junction left unmatched. Germline V gene lookup returns CDR1 MDHEN and CDR2 SYDVKM. CDR3 in amino acids: CASSFSTRTSGRGYEQYF. The CDR3, as DNA: TGTGCCAGCAGTTTCTCGACCCGGACTAGCGGGAGAGGCTACGAGCAGTACTTC.

The chain recombines TRBV11-3 with TRBJ2-3; 9 nucleotides match TRBD1. The CDR3 has 15 amino acids. With 6 bases clipped from V and 6 bases from J, the junction kept 10 bases outside the gene matches. The germline CDR1 and CDR2 sequences are SGHNT and YENEEA. This chain's CDR3 is CASSRQGGFWDTQYF. The CDR3 bases are TGTGCCAGCAGTCGACAGGGGGGTTTTTGGGATACGCAGTATTTT.

The genes are TRBV7-2 and TRBJ2-2, with 11 positions matching TRBD2. The CDR3 has 15 residues. In germline, CDR1 is SGHTA, CDR2 FQGNSA. Trimming removed 4 bases from V and 6 bases from J; junction bases left unmatched: 4. The CDR3 spells CASSWIAGGAGELFF. The DNA of the CDR3 is TGTGCCAGCAGCTGGATAGCGGGAGGGGCCGGGGAGCTGTTTTTT.

V is TRBV28 and J is TRBJ1-2, with a tentative D call TRBD1 (6 bases). The ends were cut back, 4 bases at V and 6 bases at J, with 9 bases in the middle. The CDR3 totals 12 residues. Germline V CDR1 and CDR2: MDHEN, SYDVKM. This CDR3 reads CASSSGQHGYTF. As DNA, the CDR3 is TGTGCCAGCAGTTCCGGACAGCATGGCTACACCTTC.

The J gene is TRBJ2-3, the V gene TRBV13, with TRBD1 identical over 8 bases. The germline V gene has CDR1 PRHDT and CDR2 FYEKMQ (reference sequence). CDR3 length: 16 residues. The V gene end was trimmed by 1 base and the J gene end by 2 bases; junction bases not matched to a gene: 5. The CDR3 DNA sequence: TGTGCCAGCAGCTTAGATGGGACAGGTCACACAGATACGCAGTATTTT. Protein: CASSLDGTGHTDTQYF. The full variable domain, in which reference TRBV13 and TRBJ2-3 provide the parts outside the CDR3, is AAGVIQSPRHLIKEKRETATLKCYPIPRHDTVYWYQQGPGQDPQFLISFYEKMQSDKGSIPDRFSAQQFSDYHSELNMSSLELGDSALYFCASSLDGTGHTDTQYFGPGTRLTVL.

V gene TRBV11-2 combines with J gene TRBJ1-4; D ambiguous. CDR1 and CDR2 (germline): SGHAT, FQNNGV. The CDR3 contains 14 residues. V shed 1 base and J shed 8 bases, with 11 bases lying between them. The CDR3 reads CASSLGNGREKLFF. Written as DNA, the CDR3 is TGTGCCAGCAGCTTAGGAAACGGTCGGGAAAAACTGTTTTTT. Together with reference TRBV11-2 and TRBJ1-4, the CDR3 gives the full variable domain: EAGVAQSPRYKIIEKRQSVAFWCNPISGHATLYWYQQILGQGPKLLIQFQNNGVVDDSQLPKDRFSAERLKGVDSTLKIQPAKLEDSAVYLCASSLGNGREKLFFGSGTQLSVL.

This sequence joins TRBV19 and TRBJ1-4; 9 bases fit TRBD1. The CDR3 consists of 14 residues. V dropped 6 bases and J dropped 8; count of bases not matched to a gene: 7. Germline CDR1 and CDR2: LNHDA and SQIVND (reference sequence). As DNA, the CDR3 is TGTGCCAGTAGAACAGGGGGCAAGCGAGAAAAACTGTTTTTT. Translating gives CASRTGGKREKLFF.

This chain joins TRBV6-9 and TRBJ2-7, with 11 bases identical to TRBD2. The germline gives CDR1 MNHGY, CDR2 SVAAGI. V gave up 6 bases and J gave up 7 bases; unmatched junction bases: 11. This CDR3 region has 15 residues. CDR3 amino acids: CASSLTSGGPPEQYF. CDR3 nucleotides: TGTGCCAGCAGCTTAACTAGCGGGGGTCCTCCAGAGCAGTACTTC.

The genes are TRBV15 and TRBJ1-4; D is ambiguous. CDR1 is LNHNV and CDR2 is YYDKDF in the germline V gene (reference sequence). This CDR3 has 15 residues. V was trimmed by 4 bases and J by 5 bases, leaving 14 bases between them. CDR3 coding DNA: TGTGCCACCAGCACCCGCGGGGAAGGAAATGAAAAACTGTTTTTT. Its protein is CATSTRGEGNEKLFF.

This chain uses TRBV28 with TRBJ2-3; D possibly corresponds to TRBD2 (7 bases). CDR3 length: 14 residues. V dropped 8 bases and J dropped 2 bases, with 14 bases sitting between them. The germline CDR1 and CDR2 sequences are MDHEN and SYDVKM. CDR3 protein: CASRGAGATDTQYF. Written as DNA, the CDR3 is TGTGCCAGCCGGGGGGCGGGAGCCACAGATACGCAGTATTTT.

As DNA, the CDR3 is TGTGCCAGCAGTGAGGGGGCTCAGGGGCAGCCCCAGCATTTT. This gives the protein CASSEGAQGQPQHF. This chain links TRBV6-1 with TRBJ1-5; D is perhaps TRBD1 (6 bases). From germline, CDR1 is MNHNS and CDR2 SASEGT. V lost 3 bases, J lost 7 bases, and 13 bases lay in between. The CDR3 has 14 amino acids.

In this sample, this clone turned up a few times. This rearrangement joins TRBV19 to TRBJ1-1; 7 bases are a match to TRBD1. J was trimmed by 5 bases and V by 1 base; bases with no gene match: 4. Germline CDR1 reads LNHDA; CDR2 reads SQIVND (reference sequence). This CDR3 spans 14 amino acids. The CDR3 reads CASSIVDRATEAFF. Written as DNA, the CDR3 is TGTGCCAGTAGTATAGTTGACAGGGCTACTGAAGCTTTCTTT. The full variable domain, rest sourced from reference TRBV19 and TRBJ1-1, is DGGITQSPKYLFRKEGQNVTLSCEQNLNHDAMYWYRQDPGQGLRLIYYSQIVNDFQKGDIAEGYSVSREKKESFPLTVTSAQKNPTAFYLCASSIVDRATEAFFGQGTRLTVV.

The rearrangement uses TRBV7-9 and TRBJ2-1, with 7 bases fitting TRBD2. The germline gives CDR1 SEHNR, CDR2 FQNEAQ (reference sequence). The CDR3 spans 14 residues. Trimming cost V 4 bases and J 6 bases; bases outside gene matches: 6. The DNA for the CDR3 is TGTGCCAGCAGCTCGGGGACTACCGTCAATGAGCAGTTCTTC. Translating gives CASSSGTTVNEQFF.

The genes are TRBV27 and TRBJ1-2, with 7 bases lining up with TRBD1. V lost 9 bases and J lost 5; bases outside the gene matches: 15. This CDR3 region has 15 residues. Germline V gives CDR1 MNHEY, CDR2 SMNVEV (reference sequence). The CDR3 reads CASRTRPDRPYGYTF. The CDR3 DNA reads as TGTGCCAGTAGAACGCGCCCGGACAGGCCTTATGGCTACACCTTC.

The J gene is TRBJ2-7, the V gene TRBV5-1; TRBD2 aligns across 11 bases. The CDR3 is made up of 14 amino acids. V shed 2 bases, J shed 4 bases, and the junction held 2 bases outside the gene matches. Per germline, CDR1 SGHRS and CDR2 YFSETQ. In DNA, the CDR3 is TGCGCCAGCAGCTTAGGGACTAGCGGATACGAGCAGTACTTC. Its translation: CASSLGTSGYEQYF. Full variable domain (missing parts from reference TRBV5-1 and TRBJ2-7): KAGVTQTPRYLIKTRGQQVTLSCSPISGHRSVSWYQQTPGQGLQFLFEYFSETQRNKGNFPGRFSGRQFSNSRSEMNVSTLELGDSALYLCASSLGTSGYEQYFGPGTRLTVT.

This clone appeared a single time. The chain recombines TRBV6-5 with TRBJ1-4, with D unresolved. Germline V CDR1 and CDR2: MNHEY, SVGAGI. This CDR3 is 11 amino acids long. The V end was cut by 2 bases, the J end by 11 bases, with 6 bases between. The CDR3 loop is CASSYRGKLFF. The DNA of the CDR3 is TGTGCCAGCAGTTACCGCGGGAAACTGTTTTTT.

This sequence joins TRBV21-1 and TRBJ2-7; the table's D call TRBD2 went unverified against the DNA. TRBV21-1 is classified as a pseudogene. This CDR3 is built from 12 residues. The CDR3 DNA reads TGTGCCAGCACCGAGGGTCACAACAGGCAGTACTTC. Protein: CASTEGHNRQYF.

The rearrangement joins TRBV28 to TRBJ2-1, with 7 bases matching TRBD1. The germline gives CDR1 MDHEN, CDR2 SYDVKM. The CDR3 is 16 amino acids. V shed 3 bases and J 6 bases; nucleotides not matched to a gene: 11. For the CDR3, the DNA is TGTGCCAGCAGTTTGGAGAACAGGGGTATTTTCAATGAGCAGTTCTTC. Its translation: CASSLENRGIFNEQFF.

V gene TRBV10-2 combines with J gene TRBJ1-2, with D perhaps TRBD1 (5 bases). Germline assignment: CDR1 WSHSY and CDR2 SAAADI. CDR3 length: 12 amino acids. V lost 6 bases, J lost 3 bases, and 8 bases lay in between. The DNA of the CDR3 is TGCGCCAGCAGGCGGGACGACTATGGCTACACCTTC. It codes for CASRRDDYGYTF.

The chain employs TRBV19 and TRBJ2-7; D might be TRBD2 (5 bases). CDR3 length: 14 amino acids. Germline V gene sequence: CDR1 LNHDA, CDR2 SQIVND (reference sequence). V was clipped by 1 base and J by 2 bases, with 9 bases between them. For the CDR3, the DNA is TGTGCCAGTAGTATAGGGAGCGGTCCCTACGAGCAGTACTTC. Its protein is CASSIGSGPYEQYF.